Each of the 6 T cell receptor beta chains below was sequenced from the same sample in a study of shared T cell receptors in the human thymus. Sequenced by immunoSEQ multiplex PCR; TCRdb stores in-frame clones only, minus some. The data contain about 380,000 clones, more than 85% of them singletons. The sample was thymocytes. These receptors were obtained from a human donor.

The V gene is TRBV28, the J gene TRBJ2-2; TRBD1 matches at 8 bases. The CDR3 has 14 amino acids. V dropped 3 bases and J dropped 9; count of bases not matched to a gene: 6. Germline CDR1 MDHEN, CDR2 SYDVKM. CDR3 residues: CASSFGQGERELFF. DNA of the CDR3: TGTGCCAGCAGTTTCGGACAGGGAGAGAGGGAGCTGTTTTTT.

CDR3: CASSLEKVRVGGYTF. For the CDR3, the DNA is TGTGCCAGCAGCTTGGAAAAGGTCAGGGTGGGAGGCTACACCTTC. The chain uses TRBV5-4 and TRBJ1-2, with D perhaps matching TRBD1 (5 bases). From germline, CDR1 is SGHNT and CDR2 YYREEE (reference sequence). V was clipped by 0 bases and J by 8 bases, with 17 bases between them. This CDR3 is built from 15 residues.

This clone was detected only once. This chain connects TRBV19 to TRBJ2-7; 7 bases match TRBD1. CDR1 is LNHDA, CDR2 SQIVND, per germline (reference sequence). The CDR3 runs to 18 residues. The V segment lost 3 bases and the J segment 0 bases; nucleotides outside the gene matches: 14. The CDR3 sequence: CASSIALYRDSGSYEQYF. The CDR3 bases are TGTGCCAGTAGTATTGCCCTGTACCGGGACAGTGGCTCCTACGAGCAGTACTTC.

This clone turned up a few times. This sequence joins TRBV28 and TRBJ2-7, with 9 bases identical to TRBD2. The germline CDR1 and CDR2 sequences are MDHEN and SYDVKM. The CDR3 extends over 13 amino acids. The ends lost 9 bases at V and 3 bases at J; junction bases unmatched: 6. DNA of the CDR3: TGTGCCAGTGTGGCGACTAGCGGCTACGAGCAGTACTTC. Amino acid sequence: CASVATSGYEQYF.

V usage is TRBV6-6 and J usage is TRBJ2-5; D unresolved. Germline assignment: CDR1 MNHNY and CDR2 SVGAGI (reference sequence). Trimming took 2 bases from V and 4 from J, leaving 11 bases between them. The CDR3 is made up of 14 amino acids. In nucleotides, the CDR3 is TGTGCCAGCAGTTACGTAGTAGATGGAGAGACCCAGTACTTC. Residues: CASSYVVDGETQYF.

This chain connects TRBV15 to TRBJ2-2; 10 nucleotides match TRBD2. The J segment lost 7 bases and the V segment lost 0 bases, leaving 14 bases of the junction unmatched. This CDR3 contains 19 residues. Looked up from germline, CDR1 is LNHNV and CDR2 is YYDKDF (reference sequence). The CDR3 sequence: CATSRDRETEREGGGELFF. CDR3 DNA: TGTGCCACCAGCAGAGATAGGGAAACGGAGCGGGAGGGTGGCGGGGAGCTGTTTTTT. Together with reference TRBV15 and TRBJ2-2, the CDR3 gives the full variable domain: DAMVIQNPRYQVTQFGKPVTLSCSQTLNHNVMYWYQQKSSQAPKLLFHYYDKDFNNEADTPDNFQSRRPNTSFCFLDIRSPGLGDTAMYLCATSRDRETEREGGGELFFGEGSRLTVL.